This T cell receptor (beta chain) was observed in a study of cytomegalovirus exposure and HLA in healthy donors. Points from the study as a whole: The study carried out a later analysis of TCR beta sequences. It associated roughly 17,000 of them with specific HLA alleles at a false discovery rate of 0.05. There were several of the most significant clusters that appeared linked to common viral pathogens in a later analysis. The Asian-associated ancestry cluster reportedly had fewer N-insertions than the approximately 700-donor mean in a later analysis.

The CDR3 is made up of 12 amino acids. V was clipped by 7 bases and J by 6 bases; unmatched bases: 5. Germline V gene data show CDR1 as MNHNS and CDR2 as SASEGT. Regarding this clone: Its antigen is as yet unknown.

Healthy bone marrow donors made up the donor group. Use of 60 Vbeta and 13 Jbeta primers characterized the PCR. The assay was immunoSEQ multiplex PCR, and TCRdb's table has in-frame clones only and misses some. The profile covers about 150,000 clones, with 60% to 85% appearing a single time and about 13% taken by the ten largest. The rearrangement joins TRBV6-1 to TRBJ1-2, with 7 bases aligning to TRBD1. The origin of this receptor is a man aged 35 to 55 in good health and CMV-seropositive. Material: PBMCs. CDR3 sequence reads: CASKTGYNGYTF. CDR3 nucleotide sequence: TGTGCCAGCAAGACAGGGTACAATGGCTACACCTTC.